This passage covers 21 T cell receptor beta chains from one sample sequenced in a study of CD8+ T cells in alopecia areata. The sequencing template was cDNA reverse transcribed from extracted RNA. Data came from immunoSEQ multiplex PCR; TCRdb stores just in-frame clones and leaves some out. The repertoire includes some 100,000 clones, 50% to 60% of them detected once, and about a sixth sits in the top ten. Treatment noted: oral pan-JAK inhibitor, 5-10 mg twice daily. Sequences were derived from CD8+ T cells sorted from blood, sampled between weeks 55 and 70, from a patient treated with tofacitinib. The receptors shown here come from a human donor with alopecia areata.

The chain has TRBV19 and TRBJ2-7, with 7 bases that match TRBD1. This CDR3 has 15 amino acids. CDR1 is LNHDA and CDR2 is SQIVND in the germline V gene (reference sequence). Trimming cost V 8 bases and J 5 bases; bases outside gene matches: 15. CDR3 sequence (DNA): TGTGCCAGTGGGATTTCCGGGACAGCACTTGACGAGCAGTACTTC. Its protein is CASGISGTALDEQYF.

The CDR3 reads CASSLQDTEAFF. CDR3 nucleotides: TGTGCCAGCAGCTTACAGGACACTGAAGCTTTCTTT. The rearrangement joins TRBV5-6 to TRBJ1-1, with a tentative D call TRBD1 (5 bases). CDR3 length: 12 residues. CDR1 SGHDT and CDR2 YYEEEE come from the germline V gene. The ends were cut back, 2 bases at V and 3 bases at J, with 5 bases in the middle.

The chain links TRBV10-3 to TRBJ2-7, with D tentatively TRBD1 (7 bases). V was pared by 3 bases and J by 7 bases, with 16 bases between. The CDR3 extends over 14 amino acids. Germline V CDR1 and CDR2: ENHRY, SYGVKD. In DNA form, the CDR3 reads TGTGCCATCAGTGACCCCAGGGGGGAAGGAGAGCAGTACTTC. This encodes CAISDPRGEGEQYF.

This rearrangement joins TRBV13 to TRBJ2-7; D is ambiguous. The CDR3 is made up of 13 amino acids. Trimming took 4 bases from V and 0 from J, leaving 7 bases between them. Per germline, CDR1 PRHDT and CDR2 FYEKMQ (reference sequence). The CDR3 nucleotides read TGTGCCAGCAGCTCAGCAGGCTCCTACGAGCAGTACTTC. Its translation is CASSSAGSYEQYF. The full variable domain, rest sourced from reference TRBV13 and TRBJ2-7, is AAGVIQSPRHLIKEKRETATLKCYPIPRHDTVYWYQQGPGQDPQFLISFYEKMQSDKGSIPDRFSAQQFSDYHSELNMSSLELGDSALYFCASSSAGSYEQYFGPGTRLTVT.

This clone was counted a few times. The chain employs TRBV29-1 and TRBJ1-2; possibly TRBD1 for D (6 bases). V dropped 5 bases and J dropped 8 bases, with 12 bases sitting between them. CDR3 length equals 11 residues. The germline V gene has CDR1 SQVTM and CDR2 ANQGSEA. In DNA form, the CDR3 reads TGCAGCGTTCCGACAGGCGGGGGCTACACCTTC. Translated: CSVPTGGGYTF.

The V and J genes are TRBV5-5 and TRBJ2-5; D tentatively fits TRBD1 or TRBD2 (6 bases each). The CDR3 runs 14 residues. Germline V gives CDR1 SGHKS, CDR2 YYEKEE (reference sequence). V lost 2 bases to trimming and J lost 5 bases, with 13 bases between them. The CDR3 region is CASSFPLGGETQYF. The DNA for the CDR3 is TGTGCCAGCAGCTTCCCCCTAGGGGGGGAGACCCAGTACTTC.

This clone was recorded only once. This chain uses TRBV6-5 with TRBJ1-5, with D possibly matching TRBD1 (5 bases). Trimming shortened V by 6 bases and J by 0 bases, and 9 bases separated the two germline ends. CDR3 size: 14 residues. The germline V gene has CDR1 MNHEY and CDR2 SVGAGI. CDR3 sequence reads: CASRGTASNQPQHF. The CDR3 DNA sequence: TGTGCCAGCAGAGGGACGGCTAGCAATCAGCCCCAGCATTTT.

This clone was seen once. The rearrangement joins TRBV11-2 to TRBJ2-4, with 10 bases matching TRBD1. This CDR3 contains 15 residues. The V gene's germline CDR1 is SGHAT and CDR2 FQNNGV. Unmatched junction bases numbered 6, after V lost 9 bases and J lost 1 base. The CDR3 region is CARRGQGFAKNIQYF. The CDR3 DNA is TGTGCCAGACGGGGACAGGGGTTCGCCAAAAACATTCAGTACTTC.

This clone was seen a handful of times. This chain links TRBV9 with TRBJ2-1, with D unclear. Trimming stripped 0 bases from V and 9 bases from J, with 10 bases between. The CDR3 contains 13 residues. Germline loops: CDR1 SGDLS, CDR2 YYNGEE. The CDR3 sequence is CASSVVEVSEQFF. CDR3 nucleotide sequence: TGTGCCAGCAGCGTAGTTGAGGTTTCTGAGCAGTTCTTC. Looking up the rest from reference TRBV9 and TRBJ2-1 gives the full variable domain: DSGVTQTPKHLITATGQRVTLRCSPRSGDLSVYWYQQSLDQGLQFLIQYYNGEERAKGNILERFSAQQFPDLHSELNLSSLELGDSALYFCASSVVEVSEQFFGPGTRLTVL.

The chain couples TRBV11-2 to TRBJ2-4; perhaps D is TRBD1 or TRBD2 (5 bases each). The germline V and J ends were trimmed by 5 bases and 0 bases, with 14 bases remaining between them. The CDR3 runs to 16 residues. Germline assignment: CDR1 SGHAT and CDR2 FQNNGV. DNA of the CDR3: TGTGCCAGCAGCCCGGGGACGGCTCTAGCCAAAAACATTCAGTACTTC. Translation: CASSPGTALAKNIQYF.

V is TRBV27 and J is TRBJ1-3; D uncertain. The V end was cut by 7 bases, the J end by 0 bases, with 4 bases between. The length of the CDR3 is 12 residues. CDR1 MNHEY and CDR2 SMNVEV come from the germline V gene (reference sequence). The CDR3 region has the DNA TGTGCCAGCACTCGCTCTGGAAACACCATATATTTT. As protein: CASTRSGNTIYF.

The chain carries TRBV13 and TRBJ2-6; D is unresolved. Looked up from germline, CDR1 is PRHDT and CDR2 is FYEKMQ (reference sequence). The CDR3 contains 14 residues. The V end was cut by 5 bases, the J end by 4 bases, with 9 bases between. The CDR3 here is CASSPRAGANVLTF. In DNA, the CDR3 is TGTGCCAGCAGCCCACGCGCAGGGGCCAACGTCCTGACTTTC.

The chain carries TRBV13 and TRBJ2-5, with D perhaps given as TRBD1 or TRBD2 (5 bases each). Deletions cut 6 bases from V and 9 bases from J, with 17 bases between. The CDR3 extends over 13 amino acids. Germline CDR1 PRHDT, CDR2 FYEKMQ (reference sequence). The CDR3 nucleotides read TGTGCCAGCAGTCGGGGCCGGGCAGACGCCCAGTACTTC. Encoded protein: CASSRGRADAQYF. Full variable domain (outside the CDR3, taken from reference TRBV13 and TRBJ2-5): AAGVIQSPRHLIKEKRETATLKCYPIPRHDTVYWYQQGPGQDPQFLISFYEKMQSDKGSIPDRFSAQQFSDYHSELNMSSLELGDSALYFCASSRGRADAQYFGPGTRLLVL.

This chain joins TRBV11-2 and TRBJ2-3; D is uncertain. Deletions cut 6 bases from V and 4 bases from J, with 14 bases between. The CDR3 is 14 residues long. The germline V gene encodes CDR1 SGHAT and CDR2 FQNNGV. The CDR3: CASRDPDSSDTQYF. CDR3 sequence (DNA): TGTGCCAGCAGGGACCCCGATTCGTCAGATACGCAGTATTTT.

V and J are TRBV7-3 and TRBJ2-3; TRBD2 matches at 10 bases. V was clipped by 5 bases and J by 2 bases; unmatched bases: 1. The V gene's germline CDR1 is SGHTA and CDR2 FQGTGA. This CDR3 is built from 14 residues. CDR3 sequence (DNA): TGTGCCAGCAGCAGCGGGGGGGCCACAGATACGCAGTATTTT. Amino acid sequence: CASSSGGATDTQYF.

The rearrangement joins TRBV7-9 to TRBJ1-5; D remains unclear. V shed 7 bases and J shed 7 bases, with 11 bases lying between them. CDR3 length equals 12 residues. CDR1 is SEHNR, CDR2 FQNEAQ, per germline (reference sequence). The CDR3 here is CASTSPGQPQHF. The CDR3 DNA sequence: TGTGCCAGCACCTCCCCCGGGCAGCCCCAGCATTTT.

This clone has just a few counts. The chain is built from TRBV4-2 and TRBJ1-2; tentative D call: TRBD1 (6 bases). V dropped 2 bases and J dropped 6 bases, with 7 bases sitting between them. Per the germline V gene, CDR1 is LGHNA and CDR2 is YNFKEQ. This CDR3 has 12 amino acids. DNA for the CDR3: TGTGCCAGCAGCCAAAGGGACAATGGCTACACCTTC. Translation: CASSQRDNGYTF.

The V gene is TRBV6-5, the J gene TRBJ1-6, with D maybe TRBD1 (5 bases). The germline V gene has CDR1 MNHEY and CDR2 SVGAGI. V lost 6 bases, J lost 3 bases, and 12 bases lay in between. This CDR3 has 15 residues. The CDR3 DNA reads TGTGCCAGCAGCCCAGGGAGGAACTATAATTCACCCCTCCACTTT. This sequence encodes CASSPGRNYNSPLHF.

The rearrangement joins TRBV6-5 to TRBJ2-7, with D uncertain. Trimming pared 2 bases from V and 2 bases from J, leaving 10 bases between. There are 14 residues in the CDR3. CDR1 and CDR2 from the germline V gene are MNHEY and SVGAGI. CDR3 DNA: TGTGCCAGCAGTTACGCGAATACTCCCTACGAGCAGTACTTC. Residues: CASSYANTPYEQYF.

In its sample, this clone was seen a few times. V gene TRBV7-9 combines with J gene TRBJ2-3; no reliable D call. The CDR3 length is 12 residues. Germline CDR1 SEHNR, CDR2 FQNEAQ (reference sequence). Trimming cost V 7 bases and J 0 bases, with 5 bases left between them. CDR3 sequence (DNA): TGTGCCAGCAAACCTAGCACAGATACGCAGTATTTT. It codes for CASKPSTDTQYF. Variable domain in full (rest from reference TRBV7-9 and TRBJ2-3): DTGVSQNPRHKITKRGQNVTFRCDPISEHNRLYWYRQTLGQGPEFLTYFQNEAQLEKSRLLSDRFSAERPKGSFSTLEIQRTEQGDSAMYLCASKPSTDTQYFGPGTRLTVL.

CDR3 loop: CASSWSRGYTF. The CDR3 DNA sequence: TGTGCTAGTTCGTGGAGTCGCGGCTACACCTTC. V gene TRBV12-5 combines with J gene TRBJ1-2; D gene ambiguous. The CDR3 is 11 amino acids. V was cut by 8 bases and J by 8 bases, with 12 bases left in between. Germline V gene sequence: CDR1 LGHNT, CDR2 FRNRAP.